The 31 T cell receptor beta chains below come from one sample, sequenced in a study of blood T cells in healthy people across ages. A second PCR, run for roughly 7 to 12 cycles, used a sample-barcoded 5' primer plus a J-beta primer mix. TCRdb re-called the 5' RACE reads through MiXCR, storing one row per CDR3 protein. Of over 1.5 million distinct CDR3 sequences listed, roughly 52% are singletons. The material sequenced was blood. All receptors derive from a woman aged 40-49 years in good health.

This rearrangement joins TRBV3-1 to TRBJ2-1; TRBD2 aligns across 14 bases. V lost 4 bases to trimming and J lost 0 bases; unmatched junction nucleotides: 8. CDR3 length: 19 amino acids. The germline gives CDR1 LGHDT, CDR2 YNNKEL (reference sequence). This CDR3 reads CASSRGLAGAPGSYNEQFF. The CDR3 region has the DNA TGTGCCAGCAGCCGGGGACTAGCGGGGGCCCCAGGCTCCTACAATGAGCAGTTCTTC.

This clonotype was seen only a few times. The chain recombines TRBV6-6 with TRBJ1-2; 7 bases agree with TRBD1. The CDR3 is 12 amino acids. The V segment lost 5 bases and the J segment 10 bases; nucleotides outside the gene matches: 7. Per the germline V gene, CDR1 is MNHNY and CDR2 is SVGAGI (reference sequence). The chain's CDR3 is CASSTAGTVYTF. The CDR3 DNA reads TGTGCCAGCAGTACGGCCGGGACAGTCTACACCTTC.

This rearrangement joins TRBV6-2 or TRBV6-3 to TRBJ2-5; 9 nucleotides align to TRBD1. V trimming: 1 base; J trimming: 5 bases; junction bases outside the gene matches: 5. This CDR3 spans 15 amino acids. Germline CDR1 MNHEY, CDR2 SVGEGT. CDR3 in DNA: TGTGCCAGCAGTTACTTCGGGACAGGGTCGGAGACCCAGTACTTC. It encodes CASSYFGTGSETQYF.

The chain joins TRBV6-2 or TRBV6-3 to TRBJ2-7, with TRBD1 matching over 9 bases. The junction had 4 bases not matched to a gene; V was cut back by 6 bases and J by 1 base. In germline, CDR1 is MNHEY, CDR2 SVGEGT. The CDR3 covers 14 residues. Here the CDR3 reads CASRGQGKSYEQYF. CDR3 nucleotide sequence: TGTGCCAGCAGAGGACAGGGGAAATCCTACGAGCAGTACTTC.

For the CDR3, the DNA is TGTGCCAGCACCATCGACAGGGGGCGCGATACGCAGTATTTT. Translating gives CASTIDRGRDTQYF. The V gene is TRBV6-2 or TRBV6-3, the J gene TRBJ2-3; 10 bases map to TRBD1. The CDR3 is 14 residues long. The germline gives CDR1 MNHEY, CDR2 SVGEGT. V dropped 7 bases and J dropped 6; count of bases not matched to a gene: 7.

The genes are TRBV5-1 and TRBJ1-2; D remains ambiguous. Trimming stripped 2 bases from V and 7 bases from J, with 18 bases between. CDR1 and CDR2 (germline): SGHRS, YFSETQ. The CDR3 contains 15 residues. CDR3: CASSFGSGGGGGYTF. The CDR3 region has the DNA TGCGCCAGCAGCTTTGGTTCAGGCGGCGGAGGTGGCTACACCTTC.

The chain is built from TRBV9 and TRBJ2-4; TRBD1 agrees at 9 bases. Gene TRBJ2-7 matches the end of the DNA better, so the J call may be wrong. The CDR3 has 17 residues. CDR1 is SGDLS and CDR2 is YYNGEE in the germline V gene. The CDR3 loop reads CASSVGGSVTGGYEQYF. The CDR3, as DNA: TGTGCCAGCAGCGTAGGGGGGTCCGTGACAGGGGGCTACGAGCAGTACTTC.

The table lists this clonotype with a few counts. The rearrangement uses TRBV28 and TRBJ2-7; no clear D. V dropped 3 bases and J dropped 4 bases, with 13 bases sitting between them. The CDR3 consists of 14 residues. Germline assignment: CDR1 MDHEN and CDR2 SYDVKM. The chain's CDR3 is CASSFPATEYEQYF. DNA for the CDR3: TGTGCCAGCAGTTTCCCGGCGACCGAGTACGAGCAGTACTTC.

CDR3 DNA sequence: TGTGCCAGCAGTTACGGGGAAAAGACTAGCGGGCAAGAGACCCAGTACTTC. Translated: CASSYGEKTSGQETQYF. The rearrangement uses TRBV6-5 and TRBJ2-5, with TRBD2 identical over 10 bases. Germline CDR1 and CDR2: MNHEY and SVGAGI. The J segment lost 2 bases and the V segment lost 2 bases, leaving 8 bases of the junction unmatched. The CDR3 is made up of 17 amino acids.

The chain uses TRBV5-5 and TRBJ2-6; D gene ambiguous. The CDR3 is made up of 16 amino acids. The germline gives CDR1 SGHKS, CDR2 YYEKEE (reference sequence). Trimming took 1 base from V and 0 from J, leaving 8 bases between them. The DNA for the CDR3 is TGTGCCAGCAGCTTGATAGGGAACTCTGGGGCCAACGTCCTGACTTTC. Protein: CASSLIGNSGANVLTF.

In its sample, this clonotype was seen a few times. The rearrangement uses TRBV5-1 and TRBJ2-7; TRBD2 aligns across 9 bases. After removal of 4 bases from V and 5 bases from J, the junction contained 7 bases not matched to a gene. Germline CDR1 reads SGHRS; CDR2 reads YFSETQ. This CDR3 region has 14 residues. CDR3 sequence: CASSPGGGVDEQYF. The CDR3 DNA reads TGCGCCAGCAGCCCAGGCGGGGGGGTAGACGAGCAGTACTTC.

This clonotype was seen a handful of times. The V gene is TRBV7-2, the J gene TRBJ2-7; TRBD2 matches 8 bases. The CDR3 contains 18 residues. V was pared by 6 bases and J by 0 bases, with 16 bases of the junction left unmatched. Germline CDR1 is SGHTA and CDR2 is FQGNSA. Here the CDR3 DNA reads TGTGCCAGCAGAAGGGGCGGGGGGATCTGTAAGAGCTCCTACGAGCAGTACTTC. This codes for CASRRGGGICKSSYEQYF.

J is TRBJ2-7 and V is TRBV27; the D gene could be TRBD1 or TRBD2 (5 bases each). The germline CDR1 and CDR2 sequences are MNHEY and SMNVEV (reference sequence). The V end lost 0 bases, the J end lost 6 bases, and 21 bases lay between the germline ends. The CDR3 consists of 17 residues. CDR3 amino acids: CASSLSSSGPRLAEQYF. In DNA form, the CDR3 reads TGTGCCAGCAGTTTATCGAGTTCGGGGCCGCGGCTCGCCGAGCAGTACTTC.

DNA of the CDR3: TGCAGTGCTAGAGTCGAGGGTATTAGTTCCGGTCCCTACGAGCAGTACTTC. Translation: CSARVEGISSGPYEQYF. The chain has TRBV20-1 and TRBJ2-7; TRBD2 is a possible D gene (5 bases). Germline V lookup: CDR1 DFQATT, CDR2 SNEGSKA (reference sequence). The CDR3 runs 17 residues. V lost 1 base and J lost 2, with 21 bases in between.

The chain couples TRBV12-5 to TRBJ2-5; 7 nucleotides agree with TRBD2. The CDR3 sequence is 15 residues long. Looked up from germline, CDR1 is LGHNT and CDR2 is FRNRAP. V was pared by 6 bases and J by 5 bases, with 12 bases of the junction left unmatched. In DNA form, the CDR3 reads TGTGCTAGTGGCCGCTCTAGCGGCAGTAGGGAGACCCAGTACTTC. Its translation: CASGRSSGSRETQYF.

This clonotype turned up a few times. This rearrangement joins TRBV20-1 to TRBJ2-1; 9 bases agree with TRBD2. Germline V lookup: CDR1 DFQATT, CDR2 SNEGSKA (reference sequence). This CDR3 region has 17 residues. V shed 2 bases, J shed 4 bases, and the junction held 12 bases outside the gene matches. The CDR3 coding sequence is TGCAGTGCTAGACCTACTACAGTAGCGGGGGCATACAATGAGCAGTTCTTC. Protein sequence: CSARPTTVAGAYNEQFF.

This chain links TRBV5-1 with TRBJ2-5, with D unclear. Germline CDR1 reads SGHRS; CDR2 reads YFSETQ. The CDR3 covers 15 residues. Trimming removed 6 bases from V and 5 bases from J, with 20 bases in between. DNA of the CDR3: TGCGCCAGCACAGTTGGGATTACCTCTGGTGAGACCCAGTACTTC. It translates to CASTVGITSGETQYF.

This chain joins TRBV5-1 and TRBJ1-2, with 7 positions matching TRBD1. Germline V gene data show CDR1 as SGHRS and CDR2 as YFSETQ. V lost 3 bases to trimming and J lost 4 bases; unmatched junction nucleotides: 3. CDR3 length equals 13 residues. DNA for the CDR3: TGCGCCAGCAGCTACGACAGGGCCTATGGCTACACCTTC. Translation: CASSYDRAYGYTF.

The rearrangement links TRBV20-1 to TRBJ2-5, with D perhaps TRBD2 (7 bases). The DNA matches TRBJ2-7 better at its end, which makes the J call doubtful. The CDR3 is 11 residues long. Germline CDR1 and CDR2: DFQATT and SNEGSKA (reference sequence). The CDR3 loop is CSGGGGYEQYF. Here the CDR3 DNA reads TGCAGTGGAGGGGGGGGCTACGAGCAGTACTTC.

The genes are TRBV12-3 or TRBV12-4 and TRBJ1-1; the D is unclear. V dropped 5 bases and J dropped 5 bases, with 12 bases sitting between them. This CDR3 contains 13 residues. The CDR3 loop reads CASSVDLGTEAFF. CDR3 sequence (DNA): TGTGCCAGCAGTGTAGACTTGGGGACTGAAGCTTTCTTT.

Details on this clonotype: One end of the junction fails to match germline, which may point to a read error. This chain joins TRBV4-2 and TRBJ2-1; the D gene is possibly TRBD2 (5 bases). This CDR3 spans 15 amino acids. Germline lookup yields CDR1 LGHNA and CDR2 YNFKEQ. The CDR3 loop reads CASSPGLGKYNERFF. CDR3 coding DNA: TGTGCCAGCAGCCCAGGACTGGGTAAATACAATGAGCGGTTCTTC.

Concerning this clonotype itself: At one end, the junction sequence differs from germline, possibly due to a read error. The V and J genes are TRBV3-1 and TRBJ2-1; a weak D match, TRBD1 (6 bases). Germline-derived CDR1 and CDR2 are LGHDT and YNNKEL (reference sequence). The CDR3 runs 13 residues. The CDR3 DNA is TGTGCCGGCAGCCAAGGACAGAACAATGAGCAGTTCTTC. Translating gives CAGSQGQNNEQFF.

This clonotype was counted between two and nine times. The chain links TRBV2 to TRBJ2-4, with TRBD1 identical over 7 bases. This CDR3 has 16 amino acids. Germline CDR1 and CDR2: SNHLY and FYNNEI. Germline trimming cut 6 bases from V and 7 bases from J; bases unmatched to any gene: 15. The DNA of the CDR3 is TGTGCCAGCAGAGAAACAGGGGCCCGACTCGGGAACATTCAGTACTTC. Translation gives CASRETGARLGNIQYF.

The chain is built from TRBV12-3 or TRBV12-4 and TRBJ2-7, with TRBD2 as a possible D gene (7 bases). Trimming removed 7 bases at V and 2 bases at J, with 18 bases between. The CDR3 contains 15 residues. As DNA, the CDR3 is TGTGCCAGCAACCCAGAGGGGGGGTGCGCCTACGAGCAGTACTTC. Translated: CASNPEGGCAYEQYF.

This chain links TRBV12-3 or TRBV12-4 with TRBJ1-2, with 7 nucleotides matching TRBD1. The CDR3 is 14 amino acids. V lost 6 bases and J lost 4; bases outside the gene matches: 8. The CDR3 DNA is TGTGCCAGCAGCGACCTAACAGGGGTCTATGGCTACACCTTC. Its translation is CASSDLTGVYGYTF.

DNA of the CDR3: TGTGCCAGCCTTGAGACAGGCCTCAACTACAATGAGCAGTTCTTC. This sequence encodes CASLETGLNYNEQFF. J is TRBJ2-1 and V is TRBV6-1, with a tentative D call TRBD1 (6 bases). This CDR3 is built from 15 residues. From germline, CDR1 is MNHNS and CDR2 SASEGT. V dropped 8 bases and J dropped 3 bases, with 17 bases sitting between them.

In this sample, this clonotype turned up once. The chain uses TRBV7-9 and TRBJ2-1; 10 nucleotides agree with TRBD1. The germline V gene has CDR1 SEHNR and CDR2 FQNEAQ (reference sequence). This CDR3 is 15 amino acids long. Unmatched junction bases numbered 6, after V lost 5 bases and J lost 5 bases. The CDR3 is CASSKGTGVNNEQFF. CDR3 in DNA: TGTGCCAGCAGCAAAGGGACAGGGGTTAACAATGAGCAGTTCTTC.

A single count supports this clonotype. The rearrangement uses TRBV4-1 and TRBJ1-2; 9 nucleotides align to TRBD1. CDR1 MGHRA and CDR2 YSYEKL come from the germline V gene. This CDR3 has 16 amino acids. Germline trimming cut 0 bases from V and 2 bases from J; bases unmatched to any gene: 4. For the CDR3, the DNA is TGCGCCAGCAGCCAAGAGGGGGGGACAGGGAACTATGGCTACACCTTC. It translates to CASSQEGGTGNYGYTF.

This chain joins TRBV27 and TRBJ2-1; perhaps TRBD2 as D (6 bases). There are 15 residues in the CDR3. Per the germline V gene, CDR1 is MNHEY and CDR2 is SMNVEV (reference sequence). The V end was cut by 6 bases, the J end by 9 bases, with 21 bases between. The CDR3 coding sequence is TGTGCCAGCAGACCCCTTCAAACCCTAGCGCGTGAGCAGTTCTTC. This gives the protein CASRPLQTLAREQFF.

This rearrangement joins TRBV24-1 to TRBJ2-1; TRBD1 is a possible D gene (7 bases). CDR3 size: 15 residues. Germline CDR1 reads KGHDR; CDR2 reads SFDVKD. Trimming pared 5 bases from V and 4 bases from J, leaving 14 bases between. DNA of the CDR3: TGTGCCACCAGTGTCCCAGGGGGGATTTACAATGAGCAGTTCTTC. This codes for CATSVPGGIYNEQFF.

This clonotype was found a few times. The chain has TRBV20-1 and TRBJ2-5; TRBD2 matches at 9 bases. V dropped 0 bases and J dropped 5; count of bases not matched to a gene: 7. The CDR3 extends over 15 amino acids. Germline values: CDR1 DFQATT, CDR2 SNEGSKA (reference sequence). Here the CDR3 DNA reads TGCAGTGCTAGAGAGGTGCGGGGGGGTCCGGAGACCCAGTACTTC. Residues: CSAREVRGGPETQYF.